This T cell receptor (beta chain) was identified during a study of OX40 agonist ivuxolimab in advanced cancers. At the level of the study: Aged 23 to 79 with a mean of about 63 years, they were almost 85% male.

CDR1 and CDR2 (germline): SGHTA, FQGNSA. This CDR3 has 14 residues. The V and J ends lost 3 bases and 5 bases, in that order; junction bases with no gene match: 4. Systemic immunosuppression or autoimmune disease history was grounds to exclude patients. Sequenced by immunoSEQ multiplex PCR; TCRdb stores in-frame clones only, minus some. Counted here are roughly 70,000 clones, approximately 80% occurring once; the ten biggest clones make up 0.8% to 1.1%. Sample: CD4+ or CD8+ T cells sorted from blood, taken in a trial of the OX40 agonist ivuxolimab. The receptor comes from an adult with an advanced solid tumor such as melanoma, head and neck, liver or kidney cancer. The chain couples TRBV7-2 to TRBJ1-5; TRBD1 matches at 7 bases. This CDR3 is CASSFGGTDQPQHF. The DNA of the CDR3 is TGTGCCAGCAGCTTTGGAGGGACAGATCAGCCCCAGCATTTT.